This entry features one T cell receptor (beta chain) sequence. Its antigen is not identified. Extracted from the samples, RNA was reverse transcribed into cDNA to serve as the sequencing template. Only in-frame clones appear in the TCRdb table, and some are missing; sequencing was by immunoSEQ multiplex PCR. The repertoire consists of around 190,000 clones, with approximately 57% occurring once and the leading ten covering just over 1%. Treatment defined: oral pan-JAK inhibitor, 5-10 mg twice daily. It was from PBMCs that CD4+ and CD8+ T cells were sorted. These data originate in a study of CD8+ T cells in alopecia areata. Study-wide context: Each day, treated patients took oral tofacitinib twice, at 5 to 10 mg per dose.

The CDR3 is 15 amino acids. The junction had 5 bases not matched to a gene; V was cut back by 0 bases and J by 3 bases. Germline CDR1 is LGHNA and CDR2 is YSLEER. Findings of the study overall: On tofacitinib, scalp and blood still held many of the expanded lesional clones.

The material sequenced was CD4+ T cells sorted from blood, taken at week 24, from a patient treated with tofacitinib. This receptor was identified in a human donor with alopecia areata. V usage is TRBV4-3 and J usage is TRBJ2-7, with 7 bases fitting TRBD1. Written as DNA, the CDR3 is TGCGCCAGCAGCCAAGATTTTGCAGGGGGCTACGAGCAGTACTTC. It encodes CASSQDFAGGYEQYF.